This TCR beta chain was sequenced in a study of early T cells in non-severe SARS-CoV-2 infection. Turning to the study itself: From unsorted whole blood, bulk RNA was sequenced, and the chains remained unpaired. Findings and limits, study-wide: VDJdb matching skewed toward anti-spike CD8 responses, missing private and CD4 specificities.

Per germline, CDR1 KGHDR and CDR2 SFDVKD. The V and J ends lost 3 bases and 8 bases respectively, with 12 bases between them. The CDR3 runs 13 residues. This clonotype was recorded many times. Its antigen remains unidentified. In the library, individual cDNA molecules carried attached unique molecular identifiers. TCRdb itself ran the 5' RACE reads through MiXCR, one entry per CDR3 protein. The top ten clones hold around 5% of a sample with 60,000 to 70,000 distinct CDR3 sequences, 4.9% of them seen once. This sequence originates from an adult who was a healthcare worker with PCR-confirmed SARS-CoV-2 infection or an uninfected control (not recorded which). The chain uses TRBV24-1 and TRBJ1-1; D is unresolved. What was sequenced was whole blood. CDR3 nucleotide sequence: TGTGCCACCAGTGATAACAGAGTCCCCGAAGCTTTCTTT. Translated, it gives CATSDNRVPEAFF.